This T cell receptor beta chain was recovered during a study of cytomegalovirus exposure and HLA in healthy donors. Broader study findings: It was 164 TCR beta chains that were listed as cytomegalovirus-associated.

This clone was counted a few times. What it binds is not known. PCR involved 60 Vbeta and 13 Jbeta primers. Some clones are missing from TCRdb's copy, which holds only in-frame ones; the method was immunoSEQ multiplex PCR. The sample lists roughly 100,000 clones, roughly 13% occurring once. Trimming cost V 0 bases and J 12 bases, with 13 bases left between them. Looked up from germline, CDR1 is SGHNT and CDR2 is YYREEE (reference sequence). The CDR3 is 13 residues long. The sequencing input was PBMCs. The chain couples TRBV5-4 to TRBJ2-1; D ambiguous. The TCR sequence derives from a man in his forties in good health and CMV-seropositive. CDR3 amino acids: CASSLVAIDMQFF. CDR3 nucleotide sequence: TGTGCCAGCAGCTTGGTAGCTATAGATATGCAGTTCTTC.